The sample holds one count of the clone carrying this TCR beta chain. The age range of participants was about 18 to 100 years, with residence in approximately 25 US areas. This record belongs to a study of blood T cell repertoires in COVID-19. About the research overall: COVID-19 samples, acute and convalescent, were from the United States, Italy and Spain. The analysed material was cDNA or gDNA that came from T cells, B-cell-depleted T cells, or PBMCs.

In the original workflow: Estimation of nucleated cell counts was performed using reference gene primer amplification. Some clones are missing from TCRdb's copy, which holds only in-frame ones; the method was immunoSEQ multiplex PCR. V, J and clone size reflect that table, while D and trimming were determined from the DNA. The repertoire holds around 250,000 clones, about nine tenths seen once, with over 4% in the top ten. The trim removed 4 bases at V and 4 bases at J, leaving 12 bases unmatched. Germline values: CDR1 SGDLS, CDR2 YYNGEE. This CDR3 spans 16 amino acids. J is TRBJ2-3 and V is TRBV9, with 7 bases that match TRBD2. Sequencing used PBMCs or T cells enriched from blood (not recorded which). The sequence came from a woman aged 25 to 39 with acute COVID-19. The chain's CDR3 is CASSPTSGTTPDTQYF. The DNA for the CDR3 is TGTGCCAGCAGCCCCACCTCCGGGACTACCCCAGATACGCAGTATTTT. The full variable domain, completed using reference TRBV9 and TRBJ2-3, is DSGVTQTPKHLITATGQRVTLRCSPRSGDLSVYWYQQSLDQGLQFLIQYYNGEERAKGNILERFSAQQFPDLHSELNLSSLELGDSALYFCASSPTSGTTPDTQYFGPGTRLTVL.